The table lists the clone carrying this T cell receptor (beta chain) with a count of one. This specimen comes from a study of blood T cell repertoires in COVID-19. Study overall: Sites in the United States, Italy and Spain provided acute and convalescent COVID-19 samples. Sample material is recorded as cDNA or gDNA derived from T cells, B-cell-depleted T cells, or PBMCs.

Authors' analysis steps: Reference gene primer amplification yielded estimated nucleated cell counts. The method was immunoSEQ multiplex PCR; TCRdb's version includes in-frame clones alone and lacks a portion of them. Clone size and V and J calls were adopted from that table, with D and trimming inferred from the DNA. The sample holds around 59,000 clones; around 82% are singletons and the top ten take 7.2%. This CDR3 has 15 residues. Germline-derived CDR1 and CDR2 are SEHNR and FQNEAQ (reference sequence). V was cut by 6 bases and J by 3 bases, with 15 bases left in between. V usage is TRBV7-9 and J usage is TRBJ2-1; possibly TRBD2 for D (6 bases). What was sequenced was peripheral blood. The source is a man aged 55 to 70 with acute or convalescent COVID-19. In DNA, the CDR3 is TGTGCCAGCAGGCTCGGGGGTTCGGGCTACAATGAGCAGTTCTTC. This gives the protein CASRLGGSGYNEQFF.